Listed here are 20 T cell receptor beta chains from one sample, sequenced in a study of OX40 agonist ivuxolimab in advanced cancers. Clones were sequenced by immunoSEQ multiplex PCR, and TCRdb holds only the in-frame ones, with some missing. The sample lists approximately 90,000 clones, around nine tenths occurring once. Source: CD4+ or CD8+ T cells sorted from blood, taken in a trial of the OX40 agonist ivuxolimab. The receptor source for this set is an adult with an advanced solid tumor such as melanoma, head and neck, liver or kidney cancer.

DNA for the CDR3: TGCGCCAGCAGCACCAGCCCTACAGGGGTGGCCTACAATGAGCAGTTCTTC. Its protein product is CASSTSPTGVAYNEQFF. The gene calls are TRBV5-1 and TRBJ2-1; 7 nucleotides agree with TRBD1. From germline, CDR1 is SGHRS and CDR2 YFSETQ. The CDR3 spans 17 residues. The V and J ends lost 4 bases and 2 bases, in that order; junction bases with no gene match: 12.

This clone was counted between two and nine times. The chain has TRBV5-1 and TRBJ2-1; D call uncertain. Trimming shortened V by 0 bases and J by 7 bases, and 11 bases separated the two germline ends. The CDR3 has 14 residues. Germline assignment: CDR1 SGHRS and CDR2 YFSETQ. In DNA form, the CDR3 reads TGCGCCAGCAGCTTGGACTATCCCGATAATGAGCAGTTCTTC. Translation gives CASSLDYPDNEQFF.

The rearrangement links TRBV5-4 to TRBJ1-2; no definite D call. CDR3 size: 14 residues. Trimming took off 0 bases at V and 5 bases at J, with 11 bases between the two ends. CDR1 SGHNT and CDR2 YYREEE come from the germline V gene (reference sequence). The CDR3 sequence is CASSLEGAGYGYTF. The CDR3 bases are TGTGCCAGCAGCTTGGAGGGCGCGGGTTATGGCTACACCTTC.

The rearrangement links TRBV6-5 to TRBJ1-5, with D maybe TRBD1 (6 bases). The germline gives CDR1 MNHEY, CDR2 SVGAGI. V was clipped by 5 bases and J by 6 bases, with 14 bases between them. The CDR3 is 14 residues long. CDR3 bases: TGTGCCAGCAGTCTTCAGGGGATAAGTCAGCCCCAGCATTTT. It is translated as CASSLQGISQPQHF.

This chain uses TRBV6-6 with TRBJ1-3; D may be TRBD1 (5 bases). Per germline, CDR1 MNHNY and CDR2 SVGAGI (reference sequence). The CDR3 sequence is 13 residues long. Trimming stripped 10 bases from V and 4 bases from J, with 14 bases between. CDR3 bases: TGTGCCAACCAGGGAGCGTTGGGAAACACCATATATTTT. Residues: CANQGALGNTIYF.

The V gene is TRBV30, the J gene TRBJ2-1; D uncertain. Between the trimmed V and J ends, which lost 4 bases and 4 bases, there was a span of 5 bases. The CDR3 consists of 11 residues. Germline assignment: CDR1 GTSNPN and CDR2 SVGIG (reference sequence). CDR3 sequence (DNA): TGTGCCTGGAAAGGATACAATGAGCAGTTCTTC. Encoded protein: CAWKGYNEQFF.

This rearrangement joins TRBV4-1 to TRBJ2-5, with D perhaps assigned TRBD1 or TRBD2 (6 bases each). Germline V gives CDR1 MGHRA, CDR2 YSYEKL. Trimming removed 2 bases from V and 5 bases from J, with 21 bases in between. The CDR3 runs to 17 residues. The CDR3 DNA reads as TGCGCCAGCAGCCAATCGCCACCGGGGCAGGGGAGGGAGACCCAGTACTTC. It codes for CASSQSPPGQGRETQYF.

The chain employs TRBV6-5 and TRBJ1-5; D not resolved. The V gene's germline CDR1 is MNHEY and CDR2 SVGAGI. The germline V and J ends were trimmed by 4 bases and 7 bases, with 11 bases remaining between them. CDR3 length equals 13 residues. CDR3 amino acids: CASSWGLGQPQHF. The CDR3 DNA is TGTGCCAGCAGTTGGGGTCTAGGGCAGCCCCAGCATTTT.

V is TRBV6-1 and J is TRBJ2-7; TRBD1 might be the D (5 bases). The germline V gene has CDR1 MNHNS and CDR2 SASEGT. Trimming took off 5 bases at V and 4 bases at J, with 12 bases between the two ends. This CDR3 has 13 amino acids. CDR3 region: CASSTNPGYEQYF. The CDR3 DNA reads as TGTGCCAGCAGTACAAACCCAGGGTACGAGCAGTACTTC.

The chain combines TRBV2 with TRBJ1-4; D remains ambiguous. V gave up 3 bases and J gave up 7 bases, with 6 bases separating them. Germline V gives CDR1 SNHLY, CDR2 FYNNEI. The CDR3 covers 12 residues. The CDR3 protein is CASSEGFEKLFF. The CDR3 DNA reads as TGTGCCAGCAGTGAGGGTTTTGAAAAACTGTTTTTT.

The chain joins TRBV27 to TRBJ2-5; D is unclear. Germline V gene sequence: CDR1 MNHEY, CDR2 SMNVEV (reference sequence). Trimming took 2 bases from V and 0 from J, leaving 7 bases between them. The CDR3 spans 14 residues. This chain's CDR3 is CASSLMGNQETQYF. The CDR3 DNA reads TGTGCCAGCAGTTTAATGGGGAACCAAGAGACCCAGTACTTC.

The gene calls are TRBV6-4 and TRBJ2-2; D gene unclear. The CDR3 is 14 residues long. Germline CDR1 MRHNA, CDR2 SNTAGT. V shed 3 bases and J shed 2 bases, with 7 bases lying between them. The CDR3 sequence is CASSEEQNTGELFF. CDR3 nucleotide sequence: TGTGCCAGCAGTGAAGAACAAAACACCGGGGAGCTGTTTTTT.

V and J are TRBV5-1 and TRBJ1-2, with TRBD1 as a possible D gene (6 bases). There are 14 residues in the CDR3. Germline CDR1 SGHRS, CDR2 YFSETQ. Trimming left V 4 bases short and J 6 bases short, with 16 bases between. CDR3 DNA: TGCGCCAGCAGCATTACTACAGGGACGGATGGCTACACCTTC. It translates to CASSITTGTDGYTF. Supplemented by reference TRBV5-1 and TRBJ1-2, the full variable domain reads KAGVTQTPRYLIKTRGQQVTLSCSPISGHRSVSWYQQTPGQGLQFLFEYFSETQRNKGNFPGRFSGRQFSNSRSEMNVSTLELGDSALYLCASSITTGTDGYTFGSGTRLTVV.

V and J are TRBV6-6 and TRBJ1-1; a weak D match, TRBD1 (6 bases). This CDR3 has 14 residues. The V end lost 2 bases, the J end lost 1 base, and 8 bases lay between the germline ends. Germline loops: CDR1 MNHNY, CDR2 SVGAGI (reference sequence). The CDR3, as DNA: TGTGCCAGCAGTTACGGGGGCCCGAACACTGAAGCTTTCTTT. This encodes CASSYGGPNTEAFF.

The chain carries TRBV19 and TRBJ1-4; D uncertain. Germline lookup yields CDR1 LNHDA and CDR2 SQIVND (reference sequence). This CDR3 has 13 amino acids. Trimming left V 3 bases short and J 1 base short, with 3 bases between. The CDR3 loop is CASSIGTNEKLFF. CDR3 sequence (DNA): TGTGCCAGTAGTATTGGAACTAATGAAAAACTGTTTTTT.

The genes are TRBV7-3 and TRBJ2-1, with TRBD2 identical over 7 bases. The ends lost 1 base at V and 0 bases at J; junction bases unmatched: 6. CDR1 is SGHTA, CDR2 FQGTGA, per germline. The CDR3 is 17 amino acids. CDR3 in amino acids: CASSLRGGGSSYNEQFF. The CDR3 nucleotides read TGTGCCAGCAGCTTAAGGGGGGGAGGATCCTCCTACAATGAGCAGTTCTTC.

J is TRBJ1-2 and V is TRBV28; 10 nucleotides agree with TRBD1. V shed 7 bases, J shed 2 bases, and the junction held 4 bases outside the gene matches. Germline CDR1 is MDHEN and CDR2 is SYDVKM. This CDR3 region has 14 residues. The CDR3 here is CASIRQGANYGYTF. The DNA for the CDR3 is TGTGCCAGCATAAGACAGGGGGCCAACTATGGCTACACCTTC.

The sample holds one count of this clone. In DNA, the CDR3 is TGTGCCAGCAGCCAGGACGACAGGGGATGGCAGTTCTTC. Protein product: CASSQDDRGWQFF. The chain combines TRBV16 with TRBJ2-1, with 8 bases matching TRBD1. There are 13 residues in the CDR3. CDR1 KGHSY and CDR2 FQNENV come from the germline V gene. Trimming removed 3 bases from V and 12 bases from J; junction bases left unmatched: 7.

In its sample, this clone was seen once. The rearrangement uses TRBV19 and TRBJ1-5; TRBD1 matches at 9 bases. CDR1 is LNHDA, CDR2 SQIVND, per germline (reference sequence). CDR3 length: 18 residues. The V segment lost 4 bases and the J segment 5 bases; nucleotides outside the gene matches: 15. CDR3 protein: CASSRTLSGQGIDQPQHF. In DNA form, the CDR3 reads TGTGCCAGTAGTAGGACTCTCTCGGGACAGGGAATCGATCAGCCCCAGCATTTT.

This rearrangement joins TRBV4-1 to TRBJ1-2, with D possibly being TRBD1 (6 bases). This CDR3 spans 15 amino acids. Germline V gives CDR1 MGHRA, CDR2 YSYEKL. The V end lost 4 bases, the J end lost 2 bases, and 14 bases lay between the germline ends. CDR3 in DNA: TGCGCCAGCAGCCCTTTCGGACAGCTCAACTATGGCTACACCTTC. This gives the protein CASSPFGQLNYGYTF.